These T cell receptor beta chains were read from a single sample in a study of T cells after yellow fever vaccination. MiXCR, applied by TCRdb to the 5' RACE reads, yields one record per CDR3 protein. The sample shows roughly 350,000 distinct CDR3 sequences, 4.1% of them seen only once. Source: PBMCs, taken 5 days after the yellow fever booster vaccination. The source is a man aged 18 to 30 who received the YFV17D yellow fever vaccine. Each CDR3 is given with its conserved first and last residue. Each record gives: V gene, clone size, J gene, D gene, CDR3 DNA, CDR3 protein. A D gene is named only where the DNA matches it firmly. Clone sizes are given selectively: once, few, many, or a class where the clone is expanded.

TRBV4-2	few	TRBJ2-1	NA	TGTGCCAGCAGCCAAGGGGGGGCCGGGGGGTTTCATGAGCAGTTCTTC	CASSQGGAGGFHEQFF
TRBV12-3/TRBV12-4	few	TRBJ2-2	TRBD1	TGTGCCAGCAGTTTTTCCAGGGACAGGGGTGAAAACACCGGGGAGCTGTTTTTT	CASSFSRDRGENTGELFF
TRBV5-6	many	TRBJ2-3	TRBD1	TGTGCCAGCAGCCCAGACAGGGGTGGAAGCACAGATACGCAGTATTTT	CASSPDRGGSTDTQYF
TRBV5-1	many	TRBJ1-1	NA	TGCGCCAGCAGCTTGACCACAGGGTTGAACACTGAAGCTTTCTTT	CASSLTTGLNTEAFF
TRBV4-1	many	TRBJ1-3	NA	TGCGCCAGCAGCCAAGTATGGGGTGGTGGAAACACCATATATTTT	CASSQVWGGGNTIYF
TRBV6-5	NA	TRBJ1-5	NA	TGTGCCAGCAGTGCACAGGGTTCGGATCAGCCCCAGCATTTT	CASSAQGSDQPQHF
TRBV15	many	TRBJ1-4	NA	TGTGCCACCAGCAGAGGTCTACTGGGGCTGGTTAATGAAAAACTGTTTTTT	CATSRGLLGLVNEKLFF
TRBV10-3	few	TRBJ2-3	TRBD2	TGTGCCATCAGTGATTCCGGGACTAGCGGGGCAGATACGCAGTATTTT	CAISDSGTSGADTQYF
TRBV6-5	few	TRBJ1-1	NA	TGTGCCAGCAGTCAGGTGGCCTTTTTGAACACTGAAGCTTTCTTT	CASSQVAFLNTEAFF
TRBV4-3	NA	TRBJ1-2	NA	TGCGCCAGCAGCCAAGACAGGAACTCCTATGGCTACACCTTC	CASSQDRNSYGYTF
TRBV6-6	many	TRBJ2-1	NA	TGTGCCAGCAGTTACTCGGATGAGCAGTTCTTC	CASSYSDEQFF
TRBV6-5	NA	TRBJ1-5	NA	TGTGCCAGCAGTTACGGGTCCGACGTACCCCAGCATTTT	CASSYGSDVPQHF
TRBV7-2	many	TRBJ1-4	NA	TGTGCCAGCAGCCCTGGAGGGACTAATGAAAAACTGTTTTTT	CASSPGGTNEKLFF
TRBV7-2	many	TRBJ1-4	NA	TGTGCCAGCAGCTTCGGGGGAACTAATGAAAAACTGTTTTTT	CASSFGGTNEKLFF
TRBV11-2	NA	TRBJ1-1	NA	TGTGCCAGCAGCTTAGATCCGAGAACTGAAGCTTTCTTT	CASSLDPRTEAFF